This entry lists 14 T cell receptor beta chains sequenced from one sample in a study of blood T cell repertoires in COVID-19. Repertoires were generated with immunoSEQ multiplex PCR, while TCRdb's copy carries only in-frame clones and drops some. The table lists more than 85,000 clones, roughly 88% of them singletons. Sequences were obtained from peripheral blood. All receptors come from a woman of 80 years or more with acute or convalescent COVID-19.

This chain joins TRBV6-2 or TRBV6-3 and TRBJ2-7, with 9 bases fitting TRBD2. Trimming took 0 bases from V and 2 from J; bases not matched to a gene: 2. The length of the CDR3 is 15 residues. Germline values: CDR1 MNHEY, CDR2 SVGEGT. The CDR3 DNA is TGTGCCAGCAGTTACTCGGGACTAGCTACCTACGAGCAGTACTTC. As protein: CASSYSGLATYEQYF.

Here the CDR3 DNA reads TGTGCCAGCAGCCTACAGGGGGCCTTGAACACTGAAGCTTTCTTT. Protein: CASSLQGALNTEAFF. The gene calls are TRBV7-3 and TRBJ1-1, with TRBD1 matching over 9 bases. CDR3 length: 15 amino acids. Germline lookup yields CDR1 SGHTA and CDR2 FQGTGA. V gave up 5 bases and J gave up 0 bases; unmatched junction bases: 4.

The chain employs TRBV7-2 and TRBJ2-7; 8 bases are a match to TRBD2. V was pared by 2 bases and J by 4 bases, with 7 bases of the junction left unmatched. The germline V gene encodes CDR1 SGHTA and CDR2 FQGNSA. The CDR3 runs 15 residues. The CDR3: CASSLFSGNLYEQYF. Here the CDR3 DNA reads TGTGCCAGCAGCTTATTTAGCGGGAACCTGTACGAGCAGTACTTC.

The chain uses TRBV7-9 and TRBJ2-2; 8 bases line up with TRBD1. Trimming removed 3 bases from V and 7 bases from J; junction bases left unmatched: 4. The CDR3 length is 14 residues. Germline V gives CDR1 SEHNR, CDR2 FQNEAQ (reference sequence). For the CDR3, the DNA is TGTGCCAGCAGCTTTACAGGGGGGATCGGGGAGCTGTTTTTT. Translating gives CASSFTGGIGELFF.

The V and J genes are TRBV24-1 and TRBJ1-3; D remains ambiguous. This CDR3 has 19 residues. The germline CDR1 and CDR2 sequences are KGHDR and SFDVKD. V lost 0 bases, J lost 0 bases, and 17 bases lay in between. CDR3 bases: TGTGCCACCAGTGATTTGCGAGAGGGTGGCGACAACTCTGGAAACACCATATATTTT. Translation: CATSDLREGGDNSGNTIYF.

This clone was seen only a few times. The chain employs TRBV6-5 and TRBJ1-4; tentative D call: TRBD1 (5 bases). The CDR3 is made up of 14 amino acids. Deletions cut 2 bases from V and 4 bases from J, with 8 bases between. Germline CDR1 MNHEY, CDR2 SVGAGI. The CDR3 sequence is CASSYTGGNEKLFF. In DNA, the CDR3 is TGTGCCAGCAGTTACACGGGGGGTAATGAAAAACTGTTTTTT.

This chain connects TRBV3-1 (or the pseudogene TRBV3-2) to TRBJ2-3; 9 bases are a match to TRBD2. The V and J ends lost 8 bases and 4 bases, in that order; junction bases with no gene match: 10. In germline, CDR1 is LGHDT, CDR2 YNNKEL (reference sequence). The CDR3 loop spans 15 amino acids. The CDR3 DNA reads TGTGCCAGCGGCCGGCGGGAGGGCCTTGCAGATACGCAGTATTTT. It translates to CASGRREGLADTQYF.

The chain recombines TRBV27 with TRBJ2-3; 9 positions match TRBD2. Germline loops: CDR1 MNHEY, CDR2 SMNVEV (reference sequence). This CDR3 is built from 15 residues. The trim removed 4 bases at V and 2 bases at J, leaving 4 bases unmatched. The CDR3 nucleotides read TGTGCCAGCAGTTGGGGACTAGCAAACACAGATACGCAGTATTTT. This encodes CASSWGLANTDTQYF.

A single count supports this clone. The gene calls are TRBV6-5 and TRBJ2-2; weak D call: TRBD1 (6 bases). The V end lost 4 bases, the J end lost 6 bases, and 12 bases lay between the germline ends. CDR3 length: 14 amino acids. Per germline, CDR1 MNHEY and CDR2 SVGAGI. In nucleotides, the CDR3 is TGTGCCAGCAGTTTTACAGGGATAGCCGGGGAGCTGTTTTTT. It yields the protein CASSFTGIAGELFF.

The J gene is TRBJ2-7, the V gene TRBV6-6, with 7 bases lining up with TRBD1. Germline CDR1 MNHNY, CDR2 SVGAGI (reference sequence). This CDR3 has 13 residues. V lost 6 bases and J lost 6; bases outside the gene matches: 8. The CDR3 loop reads CASSRQGQSEQYF. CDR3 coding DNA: TGTGCCAGCAGCAGACAGGGCCAGTCCGAGCAGTACTTC.

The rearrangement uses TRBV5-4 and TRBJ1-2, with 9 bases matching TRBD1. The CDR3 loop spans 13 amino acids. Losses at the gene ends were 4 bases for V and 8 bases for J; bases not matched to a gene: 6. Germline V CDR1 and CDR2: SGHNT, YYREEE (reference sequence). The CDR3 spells CASSHGTGKGYTF. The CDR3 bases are TGTGCCAGCAGCCATGGGACAGGGAAAGGCTACACCTTC. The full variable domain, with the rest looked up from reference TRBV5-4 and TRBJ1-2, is ETGVTQSPTHLIKTRGQQVTLRCSSQSGHNTVSWYQQALGQGPQFIFQYYREEENGRGNFPPRFSGLQFPNYSSELNVNALELDDSALYLCASSHGTGKGYTFGSGTRLTVV.

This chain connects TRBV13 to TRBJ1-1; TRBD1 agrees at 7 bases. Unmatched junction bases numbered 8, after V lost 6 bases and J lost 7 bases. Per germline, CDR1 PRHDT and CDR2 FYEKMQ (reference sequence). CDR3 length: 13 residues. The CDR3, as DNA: TGTGCCAGCAGGTTATACAGGGGTGGTGAAGCTTTCTTT. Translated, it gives CASRLYRGGEAFF.

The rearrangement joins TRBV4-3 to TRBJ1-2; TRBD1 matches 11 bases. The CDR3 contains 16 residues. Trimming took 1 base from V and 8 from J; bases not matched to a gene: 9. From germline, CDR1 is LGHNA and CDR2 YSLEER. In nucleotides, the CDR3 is TGCGCCAGCAGCCAAGGGACAGGGGGCTCACGGGAGGGCTACACCTTC. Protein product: CASSQGTGGSREGYTF.

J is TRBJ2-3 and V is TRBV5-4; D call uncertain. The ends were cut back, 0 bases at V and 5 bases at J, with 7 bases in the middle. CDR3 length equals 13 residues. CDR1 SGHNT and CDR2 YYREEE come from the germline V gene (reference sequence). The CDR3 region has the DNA TGTGCCAGCAGCTTGGGGGCCGGAGATACGCAGTATTTT. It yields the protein CASSLGAGDTQYF.